Following are 16 T cell receptor beta chains from one sample sequenced in a study of cytomegalovirus exposure and HLA in healthy donors (dated by TCRdb to between 2016 and 2019). Libraries were constructed by the immunoSEQ multiplex PCR assay. For the multiplex PCR, a mixture combining 60 forward primers for TCR Vbeta segments and 13 reverse primers for TCR Jbeta segments was used. The immuneACCESS repertoire file appears here via TCRdb, limited to in-frame rearrangements. These files lack a portion of the clones; in checked studies, under half of the deficit traces to unresolved V genes, and the cause of the others is not known. A total of tens of thousands of clones appear in this sample, approximately 63% of them only once. The ten top clones hold roughly 6% of the sample. The sample consisted of PBMCs. These TCRs come from a woman in her 30s in good health and CMV-seronegative.

The V and J genes are TRBV5-4 and TRBJ2-5; TRBD2 matches 14 bases. This CDR3 region has 17 residues. Germline V gene sequence: CDR1 SGHNT, CDR2 YYREEE (reference sequence). The junction had 9 bases not matched to a gene; V was cut back by 3 bases and J by 5 bases. CDR3 in amino acids: CASSWGTSGGLEETQYF. In DNA form, the CDR3 reads TGTGCCAGCAGCTGGGGGACTAGCGGGGGTCTGGAGGAGACCCAGTACTTC.

About this clone: The same CDR3 arises from other DNA sequences in this sample as well. V is TRBV6-5 and J is TRBJ2-7; TRBD2 matches at 8 bases. The CDR3 is made up of 16 amino acids. Per germline, CDR1 MNHEY and CDR2 SVGAGI. Trimming cost V 0 bases and J 4 bases; bases outside gene matches: 8. The CDR3, as DNA: TGTGCCAGCAGTTACTCTGGATCGGGGGGGCTGTACGAGCAGTACTTC. Protein: CASSYSGSGGLYEQYF.

About this clone: The same CDR3 arises from other DNA sequences in this sample as well. The V and J genes are TRBV28 and TRBJ2-3; possibly TRBD2 for D (6 bases). V was cut by 5 bases and J by 0 bases, with 15 bases left in between. The CDR3 covers 16 residues. Germline CDR1 MDHEN, CDR2 SYDVKM. The CDR3 DNA sequence: TGTGCCAGCAGTCCTCGTGGGAGCGGGAGCACAGATACGCAGTATTTT. Protein product: CASSPRGSGSTDTQYF. Based on the CDR3 plus reference TRBV28 and TRBJ2-3, the full variable domain is DVKVTQSSRYLVKRTGEKVFLECVQDMDHENMFWYRQDPGLGLRLIYFSYDVKMKEKGDIPEGYSVSREKKERFSLILESASTNQTSMYLCASSPRGSGSTDTQYFGPGTRLTVL.

This clone turned up a few times. The rearrangement joins TRBV6-5 to TRBJ2-7; D may be TRBD2 (6 bases). CDR1 is MNHEY, CDR2 SVGAGI, per germline. The CDR3 length is 12 residues. V lost 2 bases to trimming and J lost 5 bases, with 7 bases between them. Here the CDR3 reads CASSYGGNEQYF. The CDR3 DNA is TGTGCCAGCAGTTACGGGGGGAACGAGCAGTACTTC.

The chain recombines TRBV4-1 with TRBJ1-5; TRBD1 might be the D (6 bases). Deletions cut 0 bases from V and 4 bases from J, with 10 bases between. Germline CDR1 is MGHRA and CDR2 is YSYEKL. The CDR3 has 15 residues. The CDR3 sequence is CASSQERQANQPQHF. CDR3 nucleotides: TGCGCCAGCAGCCAAGAACGACAGGCTAATCAGCCCCAGCATTTT.

The rearrangement joins TRBV6-6 to TRBJ1-1; no clear D gene. This CDR3 comprises 10 residues. Deletions cut 10 bases from V and 11 bases from J, with 14 bases between. Germline V CDR1 and CDR2: MNHNY, SVGAGI (reference sequence). CDR3: CATMGLGAFF. The CDR3 DNA reads TGTGCCACCATGGGTCTCGGGGCTTTCTTT.

There are a few counts of this clone. This chain uses TRBV7-9 with TRBJ1-3; 10 bases match TRBD1. The CDR3 extends over 17 amino acids. Germline CDR1 SEHNR, CDR2 FQNEAQ (reference sequence). Trimming took 5 bases from V and 4 from J; bases not matched to a gene: 11. The CDR3 bases are TGTGCCAGCAGCCAAGCTGACAGGGGGCGCGGGGGAAACACCATATATTTT. This sequence encodes CASSQADRGRGGNTIYF.

This clone was detected only a few times. This rearrangement joins TRBV2 to TRBJ1-5; 7 bases line up with TRBD1. The length of the CDR3 is 15 residues. Germline V gene sequence: CDR1 SNHLY, CDR2 FYNNEI. After removal of 3 bases from V and 6 bases from J, the junction contained 8 bases not matched to a gene. CDR3 loop: CASSEIGQVGQPQHF. CDR3 nucleotide sequence: TGTGCCAGCAGTGAGATTGGACAGGTGGGTCAGCCCCAGCATTTT.

The chain carries TRBV19 and TRBJ2-1, with 11 bases aligning to TRBD2. Trimming cost V 9 bases and J 2 bases; bases outside gene matches: 9. The CDR3 extends over 16 amino acids. CDR1 is LNHDA, CDR2 SQIVND, per germline (reference sequence). The CDR3 reads CASTPLAGVTYNEQFF. CDR3 nucleotide sequence: TGTGCCAGCACACCACTAGCGGGAGTGACCTACAATGAGCAGTTCTTC.

As DNA, the CDR3 is TGTGCCAGCTCACCACCGGTGGACAGGGCCTACGAGCAGTACTTC. Amino acids: CASSPPVDRAYEQYF. The chain joins TRBV18 to TRBJ2-7; 8 nucleotides line up with TRBD1. This CDR3 is 15 amino acids long. Trimming at V came to 0 bases and at J to 2 bases, leaving 3 bases not matched to a gene. CDR1 is KGHSH, CDR2 LQKENI, per germline.

J is TRBJ2-1 and V is TRBV15, with TRBD2 identical over 8 bases. The CDR3 consists of 16 residues. Trimming took 1 base from V and 0 from J; bases not matched to a gene: 2. CDR1 is LNHNV, CDR2 YYDKDF, per germline (reference sequence). The DNA of the CDR3 is TGTGCCACCAGCAGAGCTGGGACTAGCTCCTACAATGAGCAGTTCTTC. Its protein is CATSRAGTSSYNEQFF.

The sample holds a few counts of this clone. The chain recombines TRBV19 with TRBJ1-5; 8 bases are shared with TRBD1. The CDR3 contains 18 residues. CDR1 is LNHDA, CDR2 SQIVND, per germline (reference sequence). V gave up 0 bases and J gave up 0 bases; unmatched junction bases: 7. This CDR3 is CASSIDLSGGGSNQPQHF. CDR3 nucleotides: TGTGCCAGTAGTATAGATCTGTCAGGGGGCGGTAGCAATCAGCCCCAGCATTTT.

V and J are TRBV5-1 and TRBJ1-3, with D unresolved. The V gene lost 0 bases and the J gene lost 2 bases, with 6 bases spanning the gap. Per the germline V gene, CDR1 is SGHRS and CDR2 is YFSETQ. The CDR3 runs to 14 residues. The CDR3 bases are TGCGCCAGCAGCTTGGGGCTTGCTGGAAACACCATATATTTT. This sequence encodes CASSLGLAGNTIYF.

This clone was seen ten or more times. This chain links TRBV20-1 with TRBJ1-4; D uncertain. Trimming took off 2 bases at V and 13 bases at J, with 11 bases between the two ends. The V gene's germline CDR1 is DFQATT and CDR2 SNEGSKA (reference sequence). The CDR3 covers 11 residues. CDR3 DNA: TGCAGTGCTAGATTGGGCCTGGGACTGTTTTTT. This translates into CSARLGLGLFF.

The CDR3 DNA is TGTGCCACCGCTTGGGGGGTTAAAAATCAGCCCCAGCATTTT. Residues: CATAWGVKNQPQHF. The J gene is TRBJ1-5, the V gene TRBV10-3; a possible D gene is TRBD1 (5 bases). The V end was cut by 10 bases, the J end by 4 bases, with 17 bases between. The V gene's germline CDR1 is ENHRY and CDR2 SYGVKD. The CDR3 is 14 amino acids.

This clone was seen a handful of times. V gene TRBV28 combines with J gene TRBJ2-1, with D possibly matching TRBD2 (6 bases). The germline V gene encodes CDR1 MDHEN and CDR2 SYDVKM. This CDR3 is built from 15 residues. V lost 3 bases and J lost 7, with 16 bases in between. CDR3 nucleotide sequence: TGTGCCAGCAGTTTCACTAGCCCCGGCATGAATGAGCAGTTCTTC. It encodes CASSFTSPGMNEQFF. The full variable domain, its missing parts supplied by reference TRBV28 and TRBJ2-1, is DVKVTQSSRYLVKRTGEKVFLECVQDMDHENMFWYRQDPGLGLRLIYFSYDVKMKEKGDIPEGYSVSREKKERFSLILESASTNQTSMYLCASSFTSPGMNEQFFGPGTRLTVL.